This T cell receptor (beta chain) is drawn from a study of shared clonotypes between healthy human individuals. On the study more broadly: Donors consisted of two women and a few men between 18 and 49. General observations from the study: The naive CD4 repertoires of a few donors were compared, and approximately 5% of clonotypes were shared. Shared clonotypes across all four donors exceeded non-shared ones in generation probability.

Generated by immunoSEQ multiplex PCR, the TCRdb table keeps only in-frame clones and is missing some. This sample has approximately 1,000,000 clones, with 70% to 80% found just once. The authors divided CD4+ cells into CD45RA+ naive and CD45RA-negative memory subsets. On this clone: Its antigen is unidentified.

The CDR3 totals 14 residues. V was trimmed by 7 bases and J by 0 bases, leaving 13 bases between them. Germline V gives CDR1 LNHDA, CDR2 SQIVND (reference sequence). The gene calls are TRBV19 and TRBJ2-7, with TRBD1 as a possible D gene (6 bases). The specimen sequenced was memory CD4+ T cells from PBMCs. Subset denoted: CD45RA-negative fraction. The origin of this receptor is a young man in good health. Some clones in this sample may be carry-over from other donors' samples. CDR3 protein: CASKRTASSYEQYF. Here the CDR3 DNA reads TGTGCCAGTAAACGGACAGCAAGCTCCTACGAGCAGTACTTC.